The rows below give T cell receptor beta chains drawn from one sample of a study of PD-L1 blockade in urothelial cancer. Some clones are missing from TCRdb's copy, which holds only in-frame ones; the method was immunoSEQ multiplex PCR. The table lists 45,000 to 50,000 clones, roughly 88% of them singletons. The sample was PBMCs, taken around atezolizumab (anti-PD-L1) treatment. The receptor set was obtained from a man older than 75 with urothelial cancer. CDR3s include the opening cysteine and the closing phenylalanine or tryptophan. The D gene is left open where the match is weak. Expanded clones get a size class; other rows say once, few or many, or leave the size out.

V: TRBV6-5
J: TRBJ1-1
size: -
D: TRBD1
CDR3: CASSPTGENTEAFF
DNA: TGTGCCAGCAGCCCGACAGGGGAGAACACTGAAGCTTTCTTT

V: TRBV29-1
J: TRBJ2-1
size: -
D: TRBD2
CDR3: CSVASGSYEQFF
DNA: TGCAGCGTTGCGAGCGGGAGTTATGAGCAGTTCTTC

V: TRBV7-2
J: TRBJ1-3
size: -
D: -
CDR3: CASSLVRDTTSGNTIYF
DNA: TGTGCCAGCAGCTTAGTGAGGGACACCACCTCTGGAAACACCATATATTTT

V: TRBV5-6
J: TRBJ1-5
size: -
D: TRBD1
CDR3: CASSPGQVGQPQHF
DNA: TGTGCCAGCAGCCCAGGACAGGTTGGTCAGCCCCAGCATTTT

V: TRBV19
J: TRBJ2-1
size: -
D: TRBD2
CDR3: CASSIVAGSYNEQFF
DNA: TGTGCCAGTAGTATAGTAGCGGGATCCTACAATGAGCAGTTCTTC

V: TRBV5-5
J: TRBJ1-1
size: -
D: -
CDR3: CASRTGQNTEAFF
DNA: TGTGCCAGCAGGACCGGACAGAACACTGAAGCTTTCTTT

V: TRBV30
J: TRBJ1-6
size: -
D: -
CDR3: CAWSARGNSPLHF
DNA: TGTGCCTGGAGTGCACGGGGAAATTCACCCCTCCACTTT

V: TRBV12-5
J: TRBJ1-1
size: -
D: -
CDR3: CASALEPSGLAFF
DNA: TGTGCTAGTGCCTTGGAACCTTCAGGTCTGGCTTTCTTT

V: TRBV7-2
J: TRBJ1-1
size: -
D: -
CDR3: CASSPPSPNGAFF
DNA: TGTGCCAGCAGCCCACCCTCCCCGAACGGAGCTTTCTTT

V: TRBV4-1
J: TRBJ1-5
size: -
D: TRBD1
CDR3: CASSRGTGDNQPQHF
DNA: TGCGCCAGCAGCCGCGGGACAGGGGATAATCAGCCCCAGCATTTT

V: TRBV18
J: TRBJ2-1
size: once
D: TRBD2
CDR3: CASSPGLAGGQNEQFF
DNA: TGTGCCAGCTCACCGGGGCTAGCGGGAGGACAGAATGAGCAGTTCTTC

V: TRBV9
J: TRBJ2-5
size: -
D: -
CDR3: CASSVSQGGETQYF
DNA: TGTGCCAGCAGCGTAAGTCAGGGAGGAGAGACCCAGTACTTC

V: TRBV19
J: TRBJ1-2
size: -
D: TRBD1
CDR3: CASRSGRGYYGYTF
DNA: TGTGCCAGTAGATCGGGCAGGGGGTACTATGGCTACACCTTC

V: TRBV28
J: TRBJ2-7
size: -
D: -
CDR3: CASSSTGPHEQYF
DNA: TGTGCCAGCAGTTCTACAGGCCCCCACGAGCAGTACTTC

V: TRBV2
J: TRBJ1-5
size: -
D: -
CDR3: CASSWDTPGGQPQHF
DNA: TGTGCCAGCAGTTGGGACACCCCAGGCGGTCAGCCCCAGCATTTT

V: TRBV11-2
J: TRBJ2-3
size: once
D: TRBD1
CDR3: CAISGGAADTQYF
DNA: TGTGCCATCTCAGGGGGCGCAGCAGATACGCAGTATTTT

V: TRBV4-1
J: TRBJ2-1
size: -
D: TRBD2
CDR3: CASSQVGLAVSSYNEQFF
DNA: TGCGCCAGCAGCCAAGTGGGACTAGCGGTCAGCTCCTACAATGAGCAGTTCTTC

V: TRBV2
J: TRBJ2-2
size: -
D: -
CDR3: CASRDYRVGDTGELFF
DNA: TGTGCCAGCAGAGACTACAGGGTGGGGGACACCGGGGAGCTGTTTTTT

V: TRBV9
J: TRBJ2-3
size: -
D: TRBD2
CDR3: CASSVAAAGGRDTQYF
DNA: TGTGCCAGCAGCGTAGCAGCAGCGGGAGGCCGAGATACGCAGTATTTT

V: TRBV7-2
J: TRBJ1-4
size: -
D: -
CDR3: CASSLYGRIATNEKLFF
DNA: TGTGCCAGCAGCTTATATGGCAGGATTGCAACTAATGAAAAACTGTTTTTT

V: TRBV9
J: TRBJ1-1
size: -
D: -
CDR3: CASSPQGMSNTEAFF
DNA: TGTGCCAGCAGCCCACAGGGAATGTCGAACACTGAAGCTTTCTTT

V: TRBV7-2
J: TRBJ2-7
size: few
D: -
CDR3: CASSLMDRGLAGGYEQYF
DNA: TGTGCCAGCAGCTTAATGGACAGGGGTTTGGCGGGAGGGTACGAGCAGTACTTC

V: TRBV28
J: TRBJ2-1
size: -
D: -
CDR3: CATPEGDYEQFF
DNA: TGTGCCACCCCCGAGGGAGACTATGAGCAGTTCTTC

V: TRBV18
J: TRBJ1-3
size: -
D: TRBD1
CDR3: CASSPADRPGNTIYF
DNA: TGTGCCAGCTCACCAGCGGACAGGCCTGGAAACACCATATATTTT

V: TRBV5-6
J: TRBJ1-1
size: -
D: -
CDR3: CASTQGGRAGWTEAFF
DNA: TGTGCCAGCACCCAAGGGGGTCGGGCAGGATGGACTGAAGCTTTCTTT

V: TRBV6-5
J: TRBJ2-1
size: -
D: TRBD2
CDR3: CASSYLRAGAVYEQFF
DNA: TGTGCCAGCAGTTACCTAAGAGCGGGAGCGGTATATGAGCAGTTCTTC

V: TRBV7-9
J: TRBJ1-3
size: -
D: -
CDR3: CASSLVFSSGNTIYF
DNA: TGTGCCAGCAGCTTAGTATTCAGCTCTGGAAACACCATATATTTT

V: TRBV5-6
J: TRBJ2-2
size: -
D: TRBD2
CDR3: CASSLEEGLAGAGELFF
DNA: TGTGCCAGCAGCTTGGAAGAGGGACTAGCGGGAGCCGGGGAGCTGTTTTTT

V: TRBV11-2
J: TRBJ2-7
size: -
D: TRBD1
CDR3: CASSNRDSSSYEQYF
DNA: TGTGCCAGCAGCAACCGGGACAGTAGCTCCTACGAGCAGTACTTC

V: TRBV7-2
J: TRBJ1-5
size: few
D: -
CDR3: CASSLASDSNQPQHF
DNA: TGTGCCAGCAGCTTAGCCAGCGATAGCAATCAGCCCCAGCATTTT

V: TRBV11-3
J: TRBJ2-1
size: -
D: TRBD2
CDR3: CASSLGLAPYNEQFF
DNA: TGTGCCAGCAGCCTCGGACTAGCGCCCTACAATGAGCAGTTCTTC

V: TRBV5-1
J: TRBJ2-7
size: -
D: TRBD1
CDR3: CASSPAGTGVYEQYF
DNA: TGCGCCAGCAGCCCCGCCGGGACAGGAGTCTACGAGCAGTACTTC

V: TRBV19
J: TRBJ1-2
size: few
D: TRBD1
CDR3: CASSIPGTGGRHYGYTF
DNA: TGTGCCAGTAGTATACCCGGGACAGGGGGCCGACACTATGGCTACACCTTC

V: TRBV9
J: TRBJ2-1
size: -
D: -
CDR3: CASSVGGGEYNEQFF
DNA: TGTGCCAGCAGCGTAGGTGGCGGAGAGTACAATGAGCAGTTCTTC

V: TRBV5-1
J: TRBJ2-1
size: -
D: TRBD1
CDR3: CASSLGRQGTSYNEQFF
DNA: TGCGCCAGCAGCTTGGGTAGACAGGGGACCTCCTACAATGAGCAGTTCTTC

V: TRBV19
J: TRBJ2-1
size: -
D: -
CDR3: CASQKRLSSYNEQFF
DNA: TGTGCCAGCCAGAAGCGCCTGAGCTCCTACAATGAGCAGTTCTTC

V: TRBV30
J: TRBJ2-7
size: -
D: -
CDR3: CAWSPGAVNEQYF
DNA: TGTGCCTGGAGCCCAGGGGCAGTCAACGAGCAGTACTTC

V: TRBV19
J: TRBJ1-2
size: -
D: -
CDR3: CASSISTGLDGYTF
DNA: TGTGCCAGTAGTATCTCGACAGGTCTAGATGGCTACACCTTC

V: TRBV28
J: TRBJ2-7
size: -
D: -
CDR3: CASSSEGVKRSYEQYF
DNA: TGTGCCAGCAGTTCAGAAGGGGTTAAGAGGTCCTACGAGCAGTACTTC

V: TRBV10-3
J: TRBJ2-2
size: -
D: -
CDR3: CAISEPQANTGELFF
DNA: TGTGCCATCAGTGAACCCCAGGCGAACACCGGGGAGCTGTTTTTT

V: TRBV5-1
J: TRBJ2-3
size: -
D: TRBD2
CDR3: CASSSRGGRRYTDTQYF
DNA: TGCGCCAGCAGCTCGAGGGGCGGGAGAAGATACACAGATACGCAGTATTTT

V: TRBV28
J: TRBJ2-6
size: -
D: TRBD1
CDR3: CASSSRGQASPRVTF
DNA: TGTGCCAGCAGTTCACGGGGACAGGCCTCCCCGCGGGTAACTTTC

V: TRBV19
J: TRBJ1-4
size: -
D: -
CDR3: CASSLRLPEKLFF
DNA: TGTGCCAGTAGTCTACGACTGCCAGAAAAACTGTTTTTT

V: TRBV11-2
J: TRBJ2-7
size: -
D: TRBD2
CDR3: CASSLVVGGGQYF
DNA: TGTGCCAGCAGCTTAGTTGTAGGCGGGGGGCAGTACTTC

V: TRBV4-1
J: TRBJ1-1
size: -
D: -
CDR3: CASSQVWTANTEAFF
DNA: TGCGCCAGCAGCCAAGTCTGGACAGCGAACACTGAAGCTTTCTTT